A selection of T cell receptor beta chains follows, all from one sample in a study of T-cell memory formation after mild COVID-19. TCRdb used MiXCR to reprocess the 5' RACE reads, holding one entry per CDR3 protein. The top ten clones hold roughly a fifth of a sample with 340,000 or so distinct CDR3 sequences, 13% of them seen once. Sequenced sample: PBMCs or a T cell subset sorted from them (not recorded which). All receptors come from a man between 18 and 35 years old who had mild COVID-19 (a few samples of this study predate the infection). Cell type and time point are not known. CDR3s include the opening cysteine and the closing phenylalanine or tryptophan. A D gene is named only where the DNA matches it firmly. Only some rows state a clone size, as once, few, many or a class for expanded clones.

CASTRPVNTEAFF TGTGCCAGCACGCGCCCGGTGAACACTGAAGCTTTCTTT NA TRBJ1-1 few TRBV6-2/TRBV6-3
CASSQPSGYGAKNIQYF TGCGCCAGCAGCCAACCTAGTGGGTATGGCGCCAAAAACATTCAGTACTTC NA TRBJ2-4 NA TRBV4-1
CASSLRDNRNPLHF TGCGCCAGCAGCTTACGGGACAACCGAAATCCCCTCCACTTT NA TRBJ1-6 many TRBV5-1
CASSYTDRSYEQYF TGTGCCAGCAGTTACACGGACAGGTCCTACGAGCAGTACTTC TRBD1 TRBJ2-7 NA TRBV6-6
CATSDSPQETQYF TGTGCCACCAGTGATAGCCCCCAAGAGACCCAGTACTTC NA TRBJ2-5 few TRBV24-1
CASSSSGGGERETQYF TGTGCCAGCAGCTCTAGCGGGGGTGGAGAGAGGGAGACCCAGTACTTC TRBD2 TRBJ2-5 NA TRBV7-8
CSAPAVGLYGYTF TGCAGTGCCCCTGCGGTGGGGCTCTATGGCTACACCTTC NA TRBJ1-2 NA TRBV20-1
CASSYMMNTEAFF TGTGCCAGCAGTTACATGATGAACACTGAAGCTTTCTTT NA TRBJ1-1 NA TRBV6-2/TRBV6-3
CSARDQVYQETQYF TGCAGTGCTAGAGATCAGGTTTACCAAGAGACCCAGTACTTC NA TRBJ2-5 few TRBV20-1
CASTRWWDRDSYEQYF TGCGCCAGCACCAGGTGGTGGGACAGGGATTCCTACGAGCAGTACTTC TRBD1 TRBJ2-7 few TRBV10-2
CSARRPQGRGQPQHF TGCAGTGCTAGGAGGCCTCAAGGCCGGGGGCAGCCCCAGCATTTT NA TRBJ1-5 NA TRBV20-1
CASTRFWRAGETQYF TGTGCCAGTACCCGGTTTTGGAGGGCTGGGGAGACCCAGTACTTC NA TRBJ2-5 NA TRBV19
CASSDGTSGGTDTQYF TGCGCCAGCAGCGACGGGACTAGCGGGGGAACAGATACGCAGTATTTT TRBD2 TRBJ2-3 many TRBV5-1
CASSPGRSNTEAFF TGTGCCAGCAGCCCCGGACGGTCGAACACTGAAGCTTTCTTT NA TRBJ1-1 many TRBV3-2
CASMPPPRAGLSNQPQHF TGTGCCAGCATGCCCCCTCCCCGGGCAGGACTTAGCAATCAGCCCCAGCATTTT NA TRBJ1-5 few TRBV2
CSARDVPNYYGYTF TGCAGTGCTAGAGACGTCCCGAATTACTATGGCTACACCTTC NA TRBJ1-2 few TRBV20-1
CASSGTGLGNSPLHF TGTGCCAGCAGCGGAACAGGGTTGGGTAATTCACCCCTCCACTTT NA TRBJ1-6 once TRBV9
CASSYSPPAGAYGYTF TGTGCCAGCAGTTACTCTCCACCCGCCGGGGCCTATGGCTACACCTTC NA TRBJ1-2 few TRBV6-5
CASSQNAEAFF TGCGCCAGCAGTCAAAACGCGGAGGCTTTCTTT NA TRBJ1-1 few TRBV5-1
CASSQDRWLRGYTF TGCGCCAGCAGCCAAGATCGGTGGCTCCGAGGCTACACCTTC NA TRBJ1-2 NA TRBV4-3
CASSRFFTRTEAFF TGTGCCAGCAGCCGCTTTTTTACACGGACTGAGGCTTTCTTT NA TRBJ1-1 NA TRBV7-9
CSVDRTAVTDTQYF TGCAGCGTTGATCGGACAGCCGTTACAGATACGCAGTATTTT NA TRBJ2-3 few TRBV29-1
CASRSAAGVTDTQYF TGTGCCAGCAGATCAGCCGCGGGGGTCACAGATACGCAGTATTTT TRBD2 TRBJ2-3 NA TRBV4-2
CSARDPRFSTEAFF TGCAGTGCTAGAGATCCCCGGTTTTCCACTGAAGCTTTCTTT NA TRBJ1-1 few TRBV20-1
CASSPSGSGGSYNEQFF TGCGCCAGCAGCCCTTCCGGGAGCGGGGGCTCCTACAATGAGCAGTTCTTC TRBD2 TRBJ2-1 NA TRBV4-1
CASSYSRQGAGNTIYF TGTGCCAGCAGTTACTCGCGCCAAGGGGCTGGAAACACCATATATTTT NA TRBJ1-3 NA TRBV6-5
CASRDLKDTYEQYF TGTGCCAGCAGGGATCTGAAGGATACCTACGAGCAGTACTTC NA TRBJ2-7 few TRBV12-3/TRBV12-4
CASSYTRQGEGAFF TGTGCCAGCAGTTACACGCGACAGGGGGAGGGAGCTTTCTTT TRBD1 TRBJ1-1 few TRBV6-6
CASSERGDTQYF TGTGCTAGCAGCGAAAGAGGGGATACGCAGTATTTT NA TRBJ2-3 NA TRBV7-7
CASSVDAGANEQFF TGTGCCAGCAGCGTAGACGCGGGGGCCAACGAGCAGTTCTTC NA TRBJ2-1 NA TRBV9
CASSLRPGQGAYGYTF TGTGCCAGCAGCCTACGACCGGGACAGGGGGCTTATGGCTACACCTTC TRBD1 TRBJ1-2 few TRBV7-2
CASSQERRGETQYF TGTGCCAGCAGCCAAGAACGTCGAGGAGAGACCCAGTACTTC NA TRBJ2-5 many TRBV4-2
CASSESKQLNEKLFF TGTGCCAGCAGTGAATCGAAACAACTAAATGAAAAACTGTTTTTT NA TRBJ1-4 NA TRBV6-1
CASSQVRETQYF TGTGCCAGCAGCCAAGTCAGGGAGACCCAGTACTTC NA TRBJ2-5 many TRBV3-1
CASSPQPSYNSPLHF TGTGCCAGCAGCCCCCAACCCTCCTATAATTCACCCCTCCACTTT NA TRBJ1-6 few TRBV9
CASTLVQGSPTDTQYF TGTGCCAGCACCCTAGTCCAAGGGTCCCCCACAGATACGCAGTATTTT NA TRBJ2-3 few TRBV7-9
CASNDRNTEAFF TGTGCCAGCAACGACAGGAACACTGAAGCTTTCTTT NA TRBJ1-1 NA TRBV2
CATRQGVILGANVLTF TGTGCCACCCGACAGGGGGTTATCCTTGGGGCCAACGTCCTGACTTTC TRBD1 TRBJ2-6 NA TRBV19
CSVTGQSYNEQFF TGCAGCGTTACGGGACAGAGCTACAATGAGCAGTTCTTC TRBD1 TRBJ2-1 NA TRBV29-1
CASSLGSGGVNEQFF TGTGCCAGCAGCTTAGGGTCCGGGGGGGTCAATGAGCAGTTCTTC TRBD2 TRBJ2-1 NA TRBV11-2
CASSLSMGGLQPQHF TGTGCCAGCAGCTTAAGTATGGGGGGACTTCAGCCCCAGCATTTT NA TRBJ1-5 NA TRBV7-9
CASSLDWGQPLSGANVLTF TGTGCCAGCAGCTTAGATTGGGGACAGCCCCTCTCTGGGGCCAACGTCCTGACTTTC TRBD1 TRBJ2-6 few TRBV11-2
CASSLAGVADTQYF TGTGCCAGCAGTTTAGCCGGGGTGGCAGATACGCAGTATTTT NA TRBJ2-3 few TRBV12-3/TRBV12-4
CASSGEYNEQFF TGTGCCAGCTCAGGAGAGTACAATGAGCAGTTCTTC NA TRBJ2-1 NA TRBV7-2
CASSFGVITEAFF TGTGCCAGCAGCTTCGGGGTTATCACTGAAGCTTTCTTT NA TRBJ1-1 NA TRBV7-2
CASSHRTGNEQFF TGTGCCAGCAGCCACCGGACGGGTAATGAGCAGTTCTTC NA TRBJ2-1 NA TRBV7-9
CASRNTYEQYF TGTGCCAGCAGAAACACCTACGAGCAGTACTTC NA TRBJ2-7 few TRBV6-5
CASSLGSGARDEKLFF TGCGCCAGCAGCTTGGGGAGTGGGGCGCGGGATGAAAAACTGTTTTTT NA TRBJ1-4 few TRBV5-1
CASSEQGELTEAFF TGTGCCAGCAGTGAACAGGGTGAGCTGACTGAAGCTTTCTTT NA TRBJ1-1 few TRBV6-1
CASSLARDLFYEQYF TGCGCCAGCAGCCTCGCCCGGGACCTCTTCTACGAGCAGTACTTC NA TRBJ2-7 NA TRBV4-1
CASSTGLVGSYEQYF TGCGCCAGCAGCACGGGACTAGTGGGGTCCTACGAGCAGTACTTC TRBD2 TRBJ2-7 few TRBV5-1
CASSPRARDGYTF TGTGCCAGCAGCCCGAGAGCCCGTGATGGCTACACCTTC NA TRBJ1-2 NA TRBV11-1
CASSSRGGDIGELFF TGTGCCAGCAGTTCGCGGGGGGGGGACATCGGGGAGCTGTTTTTT TRBD2 TRBJ2-2 many TRBV12-3/TRBV12-4
CASSLRDRGTEQFF TGTGCCAGCAGCTTAAGGGACAGGGGCACTGAGCAGTTCTTC TRBD1 TRBJ2-1 few TRBV7-2
CASSLSQTGGELFF TGTGCCAGCAGCTTATCACAGACGGGCGGGGAGCTGTTTTTT NA TRBJ2-2 NA TRBV7-9